The source of this T cell receptor (beta chain) is a study of blood T cell repertoires in COVID-19. J lost 10 bases, V lost 5 bases, and 15 bases had no gene match. This CDR3 region has 14 residues. Germline V gene data show CDR1 as SGHRS and CDR2 as YFSETQ. TCRdb's copy holds only in-frame clones and misses some; the assay was immunoSEQ multiplex PCR. Of about 140,000 clones in the sample, around 83% are singletons; the top ten hold roughly 1.5%. The source of this sequence is a human donor in a cohort sampled during active COVID-19. The V call is TRBV5-1, the J call TRBJ2-7; 7 bases map to TRBD2. Sequenced material: peripheral blood. CDR3 region: CASRPGLSTLAQYF. The CDR3 region has the DNA TGCGCCAGCAGACCGGGACTATCGACCCTAGCACAGTACTTC.